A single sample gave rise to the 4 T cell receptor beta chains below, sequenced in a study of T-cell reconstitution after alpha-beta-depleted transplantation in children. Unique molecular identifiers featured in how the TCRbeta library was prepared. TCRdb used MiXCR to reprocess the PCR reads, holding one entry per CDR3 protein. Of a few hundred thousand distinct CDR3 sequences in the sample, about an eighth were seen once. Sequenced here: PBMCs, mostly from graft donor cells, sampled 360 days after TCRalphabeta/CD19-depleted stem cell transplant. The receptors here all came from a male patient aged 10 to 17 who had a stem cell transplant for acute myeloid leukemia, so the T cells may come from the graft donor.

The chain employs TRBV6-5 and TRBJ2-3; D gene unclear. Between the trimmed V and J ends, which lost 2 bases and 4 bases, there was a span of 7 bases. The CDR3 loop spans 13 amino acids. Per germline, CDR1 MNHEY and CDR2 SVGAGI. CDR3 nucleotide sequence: TGTGCCAGCAGTTACGCGTCGGCAGATACGCAGTATTTT. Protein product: CASSYASADTQYF.

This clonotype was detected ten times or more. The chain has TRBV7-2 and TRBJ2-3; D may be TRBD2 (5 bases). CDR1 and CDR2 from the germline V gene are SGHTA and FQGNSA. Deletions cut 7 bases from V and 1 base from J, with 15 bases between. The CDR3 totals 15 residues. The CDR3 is CASTPDISGTDTQYF. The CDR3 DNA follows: TGTGCCAGCACCCCAGATATTAGCGGCACAGATACGCAGTATTTT.

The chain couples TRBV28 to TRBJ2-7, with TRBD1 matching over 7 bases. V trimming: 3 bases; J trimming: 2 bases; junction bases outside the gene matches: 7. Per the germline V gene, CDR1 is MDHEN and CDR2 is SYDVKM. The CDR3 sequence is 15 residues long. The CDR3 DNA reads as TGTGCCAGCAGTTTCCGACCGACAGGGACCTACGAGCAGTACTTC. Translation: CASSFRPTGTYEQYF.

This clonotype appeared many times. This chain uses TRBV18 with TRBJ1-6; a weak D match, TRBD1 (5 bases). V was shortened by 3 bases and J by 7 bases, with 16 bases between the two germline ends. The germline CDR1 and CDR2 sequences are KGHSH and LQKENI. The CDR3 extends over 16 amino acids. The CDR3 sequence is CASSPAGGLGNSPLHF. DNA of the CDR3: TGTGCCAGCTCACCGGCTGGGGGTCTCGGGAATTCACCCCTCCACTTT. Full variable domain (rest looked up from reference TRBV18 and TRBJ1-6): NAGVMQNPRHLVRRRGQEARLRCSPMKGHSHVYWYRQLPEEGLKFMVYLQKENIIDESGMPKERFSAEFPKEGPSILRIQQVVRGDSAAYFCASSPAGGLGNSPLHFGNGTRLTVT.